The source of this T cell receptor (beta chain) is a study of blood T cell repertoires in COVID-19. Across the study: Sites across the United States, Italy and Spain contributed samples from acute and convalescent COVID-19. Sources were T cells, B-cell-depleted T cells, or PBMCs; the material itself was cDNA or gDNA.

The V gene's germline CDR1 is MDHEN and CDR2 SYDVKM. This CDR3 contains 12 residues. V lost 9 bases and J 10 bases, leaving 16 bases between the germline ends. This table comes from immunoSEQ multiplex PCR, and its TCRdb copy is limited to in-frame clones, with some not included. The data contain about half a million clones, 80% to 90% of them singletons. The chain joins TRBV28 to TRBJ2-4; D is uncertain. This TCR came from a human donor in a cohort sampled during active COVID-19. The sequenced sample was peripheral blood. The CDR3: CASHSTPRIQYF. CDR3 nucleotide sequence: TGTGCCAGTCACTCCACCCCCCGAATTCAGTACTTC.